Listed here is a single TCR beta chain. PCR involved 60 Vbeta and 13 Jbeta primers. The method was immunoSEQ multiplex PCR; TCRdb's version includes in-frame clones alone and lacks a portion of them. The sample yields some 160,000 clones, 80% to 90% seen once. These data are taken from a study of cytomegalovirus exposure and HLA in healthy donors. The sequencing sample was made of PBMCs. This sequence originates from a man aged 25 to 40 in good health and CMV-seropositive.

In DNA, the CDR3 is TGTGCCACCAGCAGAGATCGCGGGGGTGGGCTTTACGAGCAGTACTTC. This gives the protein CATSRDRGGGLYEQYF. The chain links TRBV15 to TRBJ2-7; 7 bases line up with TRBD2. CDR1 and CDR2 from the germline V gene are LNHNV and YYDKDF (reference sequence). Losses at the gene ends were 0 bases for V and 4 bases for J; bases not matched to a gene: 9. The CDR3 covers 16 residues.